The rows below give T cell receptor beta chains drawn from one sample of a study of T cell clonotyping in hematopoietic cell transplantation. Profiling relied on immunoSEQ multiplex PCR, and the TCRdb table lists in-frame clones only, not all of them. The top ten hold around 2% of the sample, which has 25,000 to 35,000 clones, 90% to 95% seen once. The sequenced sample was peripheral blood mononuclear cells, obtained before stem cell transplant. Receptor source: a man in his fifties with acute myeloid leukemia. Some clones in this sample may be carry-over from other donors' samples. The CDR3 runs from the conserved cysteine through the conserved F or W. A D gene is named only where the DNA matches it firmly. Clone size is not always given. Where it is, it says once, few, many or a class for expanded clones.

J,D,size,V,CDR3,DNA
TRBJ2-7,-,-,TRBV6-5,CASSNHPSSYEQYF,TGTGCCAGCAGTAATCATCCAAGCTCCTACGAGCAGTACTTC
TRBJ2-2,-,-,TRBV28,CASSLFRGNTGELFF,TGTGCCAGCAGTTTATTTAGGGGGAACACCGGGGAGCTGTTTTTT
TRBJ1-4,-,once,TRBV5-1,CASSLASNEKLFF,TGCGCCAGCAGCTTGGCCAGTAATGAAAAACTGTTTTTT
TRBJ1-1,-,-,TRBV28,CASSLGVTEAFF,TGTGCCAGCAGTTTGGGGGTAACTGAAGCTTTCTTT
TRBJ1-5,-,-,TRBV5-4,CASSLGGSNNQPQHF,TGTGCCAGCAGCTTGGGAGGCTCGAACAATCAGCCCCAGCATTTT
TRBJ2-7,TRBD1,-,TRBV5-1,CASSPGTGIYEQYF,TGCGCCAGCAGCCCCGGGACAGGGATTTACGAGCAGTACTTC
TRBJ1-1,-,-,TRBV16,CASSRPRDTEAFF,TGTGCCAGCAGCCGACCTAGGGACACTGAAGCTTTCTTT
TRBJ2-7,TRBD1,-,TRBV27,CASSRDRGRSEQYF,TGTGCCAGCAGTAGGGACAGGGGGCGCTCCGAGCAGTACTTC
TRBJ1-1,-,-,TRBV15,CATREGMNTEAFF,TGTGCCACCAGGGAGGGGATGAACACTGAAGCTTTCTTT
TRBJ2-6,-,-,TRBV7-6,CASSLADSGANVLTF,TGTGCCAGCAGCTTAGCGGACTCTGGGGCCAACGTCCTGACTTTC
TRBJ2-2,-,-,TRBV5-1,CASSLNGGQNGELFF,TGCGCCAGCAGCTTGAACGGGGGGCAGAACGGGGAGCTGTTTTTT
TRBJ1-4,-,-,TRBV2,CATQVVSEKLFF,TGTGCCACCCAGGTAGTAAGTGAAAAACTGTTTTTT
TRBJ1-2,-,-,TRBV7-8,CASSPGGGPIYGYTF,TGTGCCAGCAGTCCCGGCGGCGGCCCGATCTATGGCTACACCTTC
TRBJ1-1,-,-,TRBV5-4,CASSLGDGQRGTEAFF,TGTGCCAGCAGCTTGGGCGACGGACAGCGGGGCACTGAAGCTTTCTTT
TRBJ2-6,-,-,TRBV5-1,CASSLEQISGANVLTF,TGCGCCAGCAGCTTGGAGCAGATCTCTGGGGCCAACGTCCTGACTTTC
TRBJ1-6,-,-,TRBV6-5,CASRFNTRYNSPLHF,TGTGCCAGCAGATTTAACACGAGGTACAATTCACCCCTCCACTTT
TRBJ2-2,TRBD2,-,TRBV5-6,CASSPRGEGTGELFF,TGTGCCAGCAGCCCTCGGGGGGAGGGGACCGGGGAGCTGTTTTTT
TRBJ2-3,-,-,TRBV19,CASRTVGTDTQYF,TGTGCCAGTCGGACAGTCGGCACAGATACGCAGTATTTT
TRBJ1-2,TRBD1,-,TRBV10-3,CAIKPGQGISGYTF,TGTGCCATCAAACCGGGACAGGGTATCAGTGGCTACACCTTC
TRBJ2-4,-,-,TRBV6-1,CASSAAGLGKNIQYF,TGTGCCAGCAGTGCCGCGGGACTTGGCAAAAACATTCAGTACTTC
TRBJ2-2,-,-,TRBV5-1,CASSLEAGELFF,TGCGCCAGCAGCTTAGAAGCCGGGGAGCTGTTTTTT
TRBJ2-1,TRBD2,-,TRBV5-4,CASSPGGVYNEQFF,TGTGCCAGCAGCCCGGGAGGGGTCTACAATGAGCAGTTCTTC
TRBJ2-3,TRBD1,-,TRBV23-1,CASRAGGNDTQYF,TGCGCCAGCAGGGCAGGGGGTAATGATACGCAGTATTTT
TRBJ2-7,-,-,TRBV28,CASSLDYEQYF,TGTGCCAGCAGTTTAGATTACGAGCAGTACTTC
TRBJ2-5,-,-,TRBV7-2,CASSLGGEGRETQYF,TGTGCCAGCAGCTTAGGGGGTGAGGGACGGGAGACCCAGTACTTC
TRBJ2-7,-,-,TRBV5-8,CASSLAFSGTYEQYF,TGTGCCAGCAGCTTGGCATTTAGCGGAACCTACGAGCAGTACTTC
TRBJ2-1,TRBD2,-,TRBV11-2,CAILKPGLAGSFYNEQFF,TGTGCCATCCTTAAACCGGGACTAGCGGGATCCTTCTACAATGAGCAGTTCTTC
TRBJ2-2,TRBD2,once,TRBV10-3,CATAGDGELFF,TGTGCCACCGCGGGAGACGGGGAGCTGTTTTTT
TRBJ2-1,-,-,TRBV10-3,CAISDRGTGSYNEQFF,TGTGCCATCAGTGACCGGGGGACGGGCTCCTACAATGAGCAGTTCTTC
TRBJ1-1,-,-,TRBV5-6,CASSLAGMNTEAFF,TGTGCCAGCAGCTTGGCAGGGATGAACACTGAAGCTTTCTTT
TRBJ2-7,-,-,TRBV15,CATSREQVLWGGGSGEQYF,TGTGCCACCAGCAGAGAACAGGTGCTATGGGGGGGCGGGTCCGGCGAGCAGTACTTC
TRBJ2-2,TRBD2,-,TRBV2,CASRVAPSGTGELFF,TGTGCCAGCAGGGTAGCGCCTAGCGGCACCGGGGAGCTGTTTTTT
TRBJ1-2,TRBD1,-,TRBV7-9,CASSNFRDRASVNYGYTF,TGTGCCAGCAGCAATTTCCGGGACAGGGCTTCGGTTAACTATGGCTACACCTTC
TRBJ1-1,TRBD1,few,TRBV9,CASSPGTGDEAFF,TGTGCCAGCAGCCCGGGGACAGGGGATGAAGCTTTCTTT
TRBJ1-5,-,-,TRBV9,CASSPGIQGNQPQHF,TGTGCCAGCAGCCCGGGAATCCAAGGCAATCAGCCCCAGCATTTT
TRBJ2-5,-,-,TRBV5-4,CASSFGGVVFQETQYF,TGTGCCAGCAGCTTCGGTGGGGTGGTTTTCCAAGAGACCCAGTACTTC
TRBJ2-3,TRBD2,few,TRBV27,CASSPRLASSTDTQYF,TGTGCCAGCAGTCCCCGACTAGCCTCCAGCACAGATACGCAGTATTTT
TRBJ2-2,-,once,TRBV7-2,CASSGGPREGELFF,TGTGCCAGCAGTGGGGGCCCGCGGGAAGGGGAGCTGTTTTTT
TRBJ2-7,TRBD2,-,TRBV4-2,CASSQGLAGTYEQYF,TGTGCCAGCAGCCAAGGACTAGCGGGGACCTACGAGCAGTACTTC
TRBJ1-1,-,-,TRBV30,CAWSPPNTEAFF,TGTGCCTGGAGTCCTCCGAACACTGAAGCTTTCTTT
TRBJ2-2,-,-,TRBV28,CATGFGELFF,TGTGCCACTGGCTTTGGAGAGCTGTTTTTT
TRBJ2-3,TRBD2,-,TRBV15,CATSRTPRVAGGPDTQYF,TGTGCCACCAGCAGAACCCCGCGGGTAGCGGGGGGGCCAGATACGCAGTATTTT
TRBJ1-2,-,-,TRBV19,CASSILGEDRGLDGYTF,TGTGCCAGTAGTATCCTCGGTGAGGACCGGGGGTTGGATGGCTACACCTTC
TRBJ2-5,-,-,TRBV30,CAWSGQETQYF,TGTGCCTGGAGTGGCCAAGAGACCCAGTACTTC
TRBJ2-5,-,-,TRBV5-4,CASSLGRDKETQYF,TGTGCCAGCAGCTTGGGGCGGGACAAGGAGACCCAGTACTTC
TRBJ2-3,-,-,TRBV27,CASSFTARGDTQYF,TGTGCCAGCAGTTTCACAGCTCGGGGAGATACGCAGTATTTT
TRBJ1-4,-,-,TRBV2,CASSGRFEKLFF,TGTGCCAGCAGCGGCCGCTTTGAAAAACTGTTTTTT
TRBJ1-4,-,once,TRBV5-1,CASSLGPREKLFF,TGCGCCAGCAGCTTGGGGCCCAGAGAAAAACTGTTTTTT
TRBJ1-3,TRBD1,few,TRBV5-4,CASSFDREANTIYF,TGTGCCAGCAGCTTTGACAGGGAGGCCAACACCATATATTTT
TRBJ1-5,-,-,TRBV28,CASSPPGRDQPQHF,TGTGCCAGCAGTCCCCCAGGGCGGGATCAGCCCCAGCATTTT
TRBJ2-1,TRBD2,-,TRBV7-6,CASSLTGGRGTSVYNEQFF,TGTGCCAGCAGCCTCACAGGGGGGAGGGGGACTAGCGTCTACAATGAGCAGTTCTTC
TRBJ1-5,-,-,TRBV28,CASSLWGSNNQPQHF,TGTGCCAGCAGTTTATGGGGCAGTAACAATCAGCCCCAGCATTTT
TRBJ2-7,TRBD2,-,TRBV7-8,CASSPASGPGWEQYF,TGTGCCAGCAGCCCCGCTAGCGGACCTGGGTGGGAGCAGTACTTC
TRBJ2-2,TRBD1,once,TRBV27,CASSRSDRGRAGELFF,TGTGCCAGCAGTAGAAGCGACAGGGGGAGGGCCGGGGAGCTGTTTTTT
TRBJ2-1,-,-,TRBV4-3,CASSQEYGSDEQFF,TGCGCCAGCAGCCAAGAATACGGGAGCGATGAGCAGTTCTTC
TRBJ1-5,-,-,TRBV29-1,CSVRVGPSNQPQHF,TGCAGCGTTAGAGTGGGGCCCAGCAATCAGCCCCAGCATTTT
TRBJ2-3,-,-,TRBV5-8,CASSLAGSYTDTQYF,TGTGCCAGCAGCTTGGCGGGCAGCTACACAGATACGCAGTATTTT
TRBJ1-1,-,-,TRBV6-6,CASSYSGGRTEAFF,TGTGCCAGCAGTTACTCGGGTGGTCGCACTGAAGCTTTCTTT
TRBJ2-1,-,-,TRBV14,CASSNRDWYNEQFF,TGTGCCAGCAGTAACCGGGACTGGTACAATGAGCAGTTCTTC
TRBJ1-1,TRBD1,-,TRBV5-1,CASSLEGTGVTEAFF,TGCGCCAGCAGCTTGGAAGGGACAGGGGTCACTGAAGCTTTCTTT